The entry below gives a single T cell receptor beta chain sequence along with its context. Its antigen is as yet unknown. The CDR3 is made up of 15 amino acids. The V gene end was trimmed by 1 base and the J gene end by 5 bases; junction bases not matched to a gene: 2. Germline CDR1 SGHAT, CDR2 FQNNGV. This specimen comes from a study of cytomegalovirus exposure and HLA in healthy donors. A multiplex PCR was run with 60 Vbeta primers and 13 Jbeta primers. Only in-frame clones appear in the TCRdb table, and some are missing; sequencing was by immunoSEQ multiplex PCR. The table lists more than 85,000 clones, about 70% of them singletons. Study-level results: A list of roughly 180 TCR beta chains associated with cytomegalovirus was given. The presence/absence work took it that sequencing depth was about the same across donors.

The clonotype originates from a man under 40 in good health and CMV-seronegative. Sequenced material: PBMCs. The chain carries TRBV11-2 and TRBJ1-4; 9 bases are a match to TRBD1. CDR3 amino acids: CASSLGDRANEKLFF. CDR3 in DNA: TGTGCCAGCAGCTTAGGGGACAGGGCAAATGAAAAACTGTTTTTT. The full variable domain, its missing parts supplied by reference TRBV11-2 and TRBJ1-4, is EAGVAQSPRYKIIEKRQSVAFWCNPISGHATLYWYQQILGQGPKLLIQFQNNGVVDDSQLPKDRFSAERLKGVDSTLKIQPAKLEDSAVYLCASSLGDRANEKLFFGSGTQLSVL.